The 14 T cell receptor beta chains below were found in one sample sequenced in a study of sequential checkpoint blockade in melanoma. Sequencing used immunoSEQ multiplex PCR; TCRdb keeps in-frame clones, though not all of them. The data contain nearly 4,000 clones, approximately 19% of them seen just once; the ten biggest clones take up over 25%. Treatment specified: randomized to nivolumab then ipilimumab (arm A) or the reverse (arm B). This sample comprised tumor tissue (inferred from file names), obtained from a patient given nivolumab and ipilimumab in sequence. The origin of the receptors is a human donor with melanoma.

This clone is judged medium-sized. The CDR3 sequence is CAWSGWGQGWEAFF. The CDR3 nucleotides are TGTGCCTGGAGTGGTTGGGGACAGGGGTGGGAAGCTTTCTTT. This chain uses TRBV30 with TRBJ1-1; TRBD1 matches 10 bases. CDR3 length: 14 amino acids. Trimming cost V 1 base and J 8 bases; bases outside gene matches: 7. The germline CDR1 and CDR2 sequences are GTSNPN and SVGIG (reference sequence).

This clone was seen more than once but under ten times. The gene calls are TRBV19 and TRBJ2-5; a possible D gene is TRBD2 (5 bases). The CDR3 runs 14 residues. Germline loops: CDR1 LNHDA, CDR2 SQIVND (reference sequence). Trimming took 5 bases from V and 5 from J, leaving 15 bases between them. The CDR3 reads CASSPSPSGETQYF. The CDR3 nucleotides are TGTGCCAGTAGTCCTAGCCCATCGGGGGAGACCCAGTACTTC.

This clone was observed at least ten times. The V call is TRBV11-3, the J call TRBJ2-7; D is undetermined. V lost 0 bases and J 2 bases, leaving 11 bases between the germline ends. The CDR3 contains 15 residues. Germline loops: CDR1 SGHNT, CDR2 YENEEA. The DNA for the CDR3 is TGTGCCAGCAGCTTAGATCGTGCCCCTCCCTACGAGCAGTACTTC. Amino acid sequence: CASSLDRAPPYEQYF.

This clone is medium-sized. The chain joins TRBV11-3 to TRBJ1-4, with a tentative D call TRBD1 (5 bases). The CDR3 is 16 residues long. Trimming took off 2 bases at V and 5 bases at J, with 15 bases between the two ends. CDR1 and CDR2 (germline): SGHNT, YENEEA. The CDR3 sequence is CASSLISGTKNEKLFF. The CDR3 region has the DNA TGTGCCAGCAGCTTAATATCCGGGACCAAAAATGAAAAACTGTTTTTT.

The CDR3 loop reads CASSEAYVEVFDTGELFF. In DNA, the CDR3 is TGTGCCAGCAGTGAAGCCTACGTGGAGGTTTTCGACACCGGGGAGCTGTTTTTT. The chain has TRBV6-1 and TRBJ2-2, with a possible D match to TRBD2 (5 bases). This CDR3 has 18 residues. The ends were cut back, 0 bases at V and 3 bases at J, with 17 bases in the middle. From germline, CDR1 is MNHNS and CDR2 SASEGT.

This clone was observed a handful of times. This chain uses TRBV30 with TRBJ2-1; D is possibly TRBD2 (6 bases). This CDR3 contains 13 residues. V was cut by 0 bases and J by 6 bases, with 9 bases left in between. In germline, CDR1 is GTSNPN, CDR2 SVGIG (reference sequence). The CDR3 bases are TGTGCCTGGAGTGTACCCGGGGGCAATGAGCAGTTCTTC. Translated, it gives CAWSVPGGNEQFF.

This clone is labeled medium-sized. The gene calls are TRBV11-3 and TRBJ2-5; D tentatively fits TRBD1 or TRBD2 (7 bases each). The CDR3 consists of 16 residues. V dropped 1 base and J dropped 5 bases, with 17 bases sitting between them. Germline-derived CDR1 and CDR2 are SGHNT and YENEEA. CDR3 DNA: TGTGCCAGCAGCTTAGGCCCAAGACAGGGAGGGGAGACCCAGTACTTC. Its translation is CASSLGPRQGGETQYF.

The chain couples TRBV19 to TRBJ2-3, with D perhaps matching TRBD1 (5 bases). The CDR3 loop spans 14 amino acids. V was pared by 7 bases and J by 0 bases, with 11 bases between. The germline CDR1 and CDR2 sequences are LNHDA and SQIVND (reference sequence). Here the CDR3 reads CASTTGPSTDTQYF. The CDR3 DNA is TGTGCCAGTACAACAGGACCAAGCACAGATACGCAGTATTTT.

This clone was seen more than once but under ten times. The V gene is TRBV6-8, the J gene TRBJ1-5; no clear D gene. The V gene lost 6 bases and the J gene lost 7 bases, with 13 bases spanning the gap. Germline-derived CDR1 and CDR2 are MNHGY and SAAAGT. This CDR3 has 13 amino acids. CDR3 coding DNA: TGTGCCAGCAGCTCCGATAGGCGCCAGCCCCAGCATTTT. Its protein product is CASSSDRRQPQHF.

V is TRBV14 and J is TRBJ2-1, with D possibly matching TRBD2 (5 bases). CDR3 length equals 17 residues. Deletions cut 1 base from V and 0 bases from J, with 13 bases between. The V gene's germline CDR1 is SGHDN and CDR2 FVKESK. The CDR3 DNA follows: TGTGCCAGCAGCCAAGGATCCGGGATAAGCTCCTACAATGAGCAGTTCTTC. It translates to CASSQGSGISSYNEQFF.

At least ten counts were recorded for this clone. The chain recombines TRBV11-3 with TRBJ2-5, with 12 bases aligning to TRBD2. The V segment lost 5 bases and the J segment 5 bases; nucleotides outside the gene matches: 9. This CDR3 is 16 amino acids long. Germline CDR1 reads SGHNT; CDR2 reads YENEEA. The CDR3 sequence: CASSARTSGTQETQYF. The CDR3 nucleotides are TGTGCCAGCAGCGCTAGGACTAGCGGGACTCAGGAGACCCAGTACTTC.

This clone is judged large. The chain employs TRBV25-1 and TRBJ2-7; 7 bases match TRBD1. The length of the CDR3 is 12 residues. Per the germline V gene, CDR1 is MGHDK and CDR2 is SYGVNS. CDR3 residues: CAAAQGTDEQYF. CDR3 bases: TGTGCGGCAGCACAGGGGACCGACGAGCAGTACTTC.

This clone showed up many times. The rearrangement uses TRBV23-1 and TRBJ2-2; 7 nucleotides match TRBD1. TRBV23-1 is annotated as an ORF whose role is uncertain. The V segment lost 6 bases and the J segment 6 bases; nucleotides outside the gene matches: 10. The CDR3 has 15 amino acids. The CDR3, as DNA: TGCGCCAGCAGCCAAGAACAGGGGTTTCCCGGGGAGCTGTTTTTT. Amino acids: CASSQEQGFPGELFF.

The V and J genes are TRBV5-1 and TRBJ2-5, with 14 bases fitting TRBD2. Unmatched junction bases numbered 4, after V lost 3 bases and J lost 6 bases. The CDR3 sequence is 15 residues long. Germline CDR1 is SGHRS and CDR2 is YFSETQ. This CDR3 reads CASSSGLAGVQTQYF. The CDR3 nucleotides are TGCGCCAGCAGCTCGGGACTAGCGGGGGTGCAGACCCAGTACTTC. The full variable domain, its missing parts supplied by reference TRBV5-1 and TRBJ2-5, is KAGVTQTPRYLIKTRGQQVTLSCSPISGHRSVSWYQQTPGQGLQFLFEYFSETQRNKGNFPGRFSGRQFSNSRSEMNVSTLELGDSALYLCASSSGLAGVQTQYFGPGTRLLVL.